The entry below describes one T cell receptor beta chain. Trimming took 6 bases from V and 6 from J; bases not matched to a gene: 8. The germline gives CDR1 SNHLY, CDR2 FYNNEI. This CDR3 is built from 14 residues. Some clones are missing from TCRdb's copy, which holds only in-frame ones; the method was immunoSEQ multiplex PCR. The sample has 130,000 or so clones; 70% to 80% are singletons. The data were obtained in a study of blood T cell repertoires in COVID-19. Background on the study: The cDNA or gDNA used as material had been derived from T cells, B-cell-depleted T cells, or PBMCs.

The V gene is TRBV2, the J gene TRBJ2-7; TRBD1 matches at 10 bases. The clonotype originates from a human donor in a cohort sampled during active COVID-19. The sample was peripheral blood. In DNA form, the CDR3 reads TGTGCCAGCAGATTCCGGGACAGGGGAGGCGAGCAGTACTTC. Its translation is CASRFRDRGGEQYF.